The next 20 T cell receptor beta chains were all read from a single sample in a study of shared clonotypes between healthy human individuals. The repertoire was sequenced with immunoSEQ multiplex PCR; TCRdb's copy has only in-frame clones and lacks some. The repertoire holds some 2,500,000 clones, with under 95% as singletons. Sequenced: naive CD4+ T cells from PBMCs. Sample subset: CD45RA+ positively selected. Receptors originate from a man younger than 30 in good health. Some clones in this sample may be carry-over from other donors' samples.

About this clone itself: The sample contains more than one DNA sequence encoding this CDR3. The chain links TRBV7-3 to TRBJ2-7; 9 bases are shared with TRBD1. Germline V lookup: CDR1 SGHTA, CDR2 FQGTGA. The CDR3 length is 14 residues. The V gene end was trimmed by 6 bases and the J gene end by 4 bases; junction bases not matched to a gene: 7. The CDR3 sequence: CASSLGTGPYEQYF. The CDR3 nucleotides are TGTGCCAGCAGTCTGGGGACAGGGCCTTACGAGCAGTACTTC.

V is TRBV30 and J is TRBJ2-7, with D unclear. Deletions cut 0 bases from V and 0 bases from J, with 12 bases between. The germline CDR1 and CDR2 sequences are GTSNPN and SVGIG (reference sequence). The CDR3 consists of 15 residues. The CDR3 DNA sequence: TGTGCCTGGAGTGTGGGTGGAAGTCTCTCCTACGAGCAGTACTTC. Protein product: CAWSVGGSLSYEQYF.

The chain is built from TRBV29-1 and TRBJ2-4; no reliable D call. CDR1 SQVTM and CDR2 ANQGSEA come from the germline V gene. Trimming took 2 bases from V and 0 from J, leaving 5 bases between them. The CDR3 covers 13 residues. The CDR3 DNA is TGCAGCGTTGAATTGTCAGCCAAAAACATTCAGTACTTC. Translating gives CSVELSAKNIQYF.

This chain joins TRBV14 and TRBJ2-1; possible D gene TRBD2, 6 bases. Germline V CDR1 and CDR2: SGHDN, FVKESK. The CDR3 is 14 amino acids. The V end lost 4 bases, the J end lost 3 bases, and 10 bases lay between the germline ends. The CDR3 loop reads CASSRGGIYNEQFF. CDR3 nucleotides: TGTGCCAGCAGCCGGGGCGGGATCTACAATGAGCAGTTCTTC.

In DNA form, the CDR3 reads TGCGCCAGCAGCGGGGGAGAGGGGATGGAGACCCAGTACTTC. It is translated as CASSGGEGMETQYF. The rearrangement links TRBV5-1 to TRBJ2-5; D possibly matches TRBD1 or TRBD2 (5 bases each). The CDR3 runs to 14 residues. Trimming left V 4 bases short and J 5 bases short, with 15 bases between. CDR1 and CDR2 from the germline V gene are SGHRS and YFSETQ. Based on the CDR3 plus reference TRBV5-1 and TRBJ2-5, the full variable domain is KAGVTQTPRYLIKTRGQQVTLSCSPISGHRSVSWYQQTPGQGLQFLFEYFSETQRNKGNFPGRFSGRQFSNSRSEMNVSTLELGDSALYLCASSGGEGMETQYFGPGTRLLVL.

V gene TRBV14 combines with J gene TRBJ2-5; D may match TRBD1 or TRBD2 (5 bases each). Trimming left V 3 bases short and J 5 bases short, with 16 bases between. From germline, CDR1 is SGHDN and CDR2 FVKESK. CDR3 length: 15 residues. CDR3 region: CASSHHGTTGETQYF. As DNA, the CDR3 is TGTGCCAGCAGCCACCACGGGACCACTGGGGAGACCCAGTACTTC.

This chain links TRBV14 with TRBJ2-7; D gene uncertain. Trimming removed 0 bases at V and 6 bases at J, with 9 bases between. The CDR3 consists of 13 residues. Germline V gene data show CDR1 as SGHDN and CDR2 as FVKESK. The CDR3 DNA is TGTGCCAGCAGCCAAGATCTAGTCGGCGAGCAGTACTTC. Protein sequence: CASSQDLVGEQYF.

This chain uses TRBV5-1 with TRBJ1-1; no firm D call. The ends were cut back, 1 base at V and 3 bases at J, with 16 bases in the middle. CDR3 length equals 16 residues. The V gene's germline CDR1 is SGHRS and CDR2 YFSETQ. The CDR3 DNA is TGCGCCAGCAGCTTGAGCGTACTGTCCGTGGACACTGAAGCTTTCTTT. Protein sequence: CASSLSVLSVDTEAFF.

V usage is TRBV29-1 and J usage is TRBJ2-3; the D gene is possibly TRBD1 (6 bases). Per the germline V gene, CDR1 is SQVTM and CDR2 is ANQGSEA. This CDR3 has 16 amino acids. The V and J ends lost 0 bases and 3 bases respectively, with 16 bases between them. CDR3 coding DNA: TGCAGCGTTGAAGATCCTTGGGGGCGCTGGACAGATACGCAGTATTTT. Residues: CSVEDPWGRWTDTQYF.

The sample holds one count of this clone. The gene calls are TRBV6-1 and TRBJ1-1; TRBD1 matches 7 bases. This CDR3 contains 13 residues. With V trimmed by 10 bases and J by 4 bases, 9 bases remained unmatched. Germline loops: CDR1 MNHNS, CDR2 SASEGT. The CDR3 sequence is CANRGHPGTEAFF. For the CDR3, the DNA is TGTGCCAACAGGGGACACCCTGGCACTGAAGCTTTCTTT.

This sequence joins TRBV7-2 and TRBJ1-5; D is ambiguous. The germline gives CDR1 SGHTA, CDR2 FQGNSA. Trimming removed 3 bases at V and 2 bases at J, with 17 bases between. This CDR3 is built from 17 residues. Here the CDR3 reads CASSFETAGKGNQPQHF. The CDR3 DNA follows: TGTGCCAGCAGCTTTGAGACCGCGGGCAAGGGCAATCAGCCCCAGCATTTT.

The rearrangement joins TRBV7-2 to TRBJ2-4; 9 nucleotides agree with TRBD2. The CDR3 extends over 16 amino acids. Trimming cost V 4 bases and J 0 bases; bases outside gene matches: 4. Germline lookup yields CDR1 SGHTA and CDR2 FQGNSA. The CDR3: CASSSRLAVAKNIQYF. The CDR3 DNA follows: TGTGCCAGCAGCTCCCGACTAGCGGTAGCCAAAAACATTCAGTACTTC.

The chain couples TRBV7-8 to TRBJ1-2, with 7 bases that match TRBD1. V lost 1 base, J lost 1 base, and 3 bases stayed unmatched. The germline CDR1 and CDR2 sequences are SGHVS and FQNEAQ. The CDR3 runs to 15 residues. In DNA form, the CDR3 reads TGTGCCAGCAGCTTAGGGGCAGGGGGTAACTATGGCTACACCTTC. It translates to CASSLGAGGNYGYTF.

The chain couples TRBV5-4 to TRBJ1-4; D is ambiguous. V was trimmed by 3 bases and J by 7 bases, leaving 19 bases between them. CDR1 is SGHNT, CDR2 YYREEE, per germline (reference sequence). This CDR3 region has 16 residues. The CDR3 loop reads CASSSPLVEGGEKLFF. The CDR3 region has the DNA TGTGCCAGCAGCTCCCCCTTAGTAGAGGGTGGTGAAAAACTGTTTTTT.

This chain joins TRBV30 and TRBJ1-6; no reliable D call. V was shortened by 0 bases and J by 10 bases, with 13 bases between the two germline ends. Germline-derived CDR1 and CDR2 are GTSNPN and SVGIG (reference sequence). The CDR3 length is 14 residues. The CDR3 sequence is CAWSVSGVGSPLHF. CDR3 nucleotide sequence: TGTGCCTGGAGTGTAAGCGGGGTCGGGTCACCCCTCCACTTT.

The CDR3 nucleotides are TGTGCCAGCAGCCAATCGGGCTCGCCGTCCTACGAGCAGTACTTC. Amino acids: CASSQSGSPSYEQYF. The V and J genes are TRBV14 and TRBJ2-7; D unclear. Germline V gene sequence: CDR1 SGHDN, CDR2 FVKESK. CDR3 length: 15 amino acids. V gave up 2 bases and J gave up 1 base, with 12 bases separating them. Filled out from reference TRBV14 and TRBJ2-7, the complete variable domain reads EAGVTQFPSHSVIEKGQTVTLRCDPISGHDNLYWYRRVMGKEIKFLLHFVKESKQDESGMPNNRFLAERTGGTYSTLKVQPAELEDSGVYFCASSQSGSPSYEQYFGPGTRLTVT.

The gene calls are TRBV7-8 and TRBJ2-1, with TRBD2 as a possible D gene (7 bases). Germline V gives CDR1 SGHVS, CDR2 FQNEAQ. The ends were cut back, 5 bases at V and 4 bases at J, with 18 bases in the middle. The CDR3 length is 16 residues. The DNA of the CDR3 is TGTGCCAGCAGCCCATTCGAGCGGGACACTTACAATGAGCAGTTCTTC. Protein: CASSPFERDTYNEQFF.

The chain couples TRBV7-3 to TRBJ2-1; unclear D gene. With 5 bases removed from V and 7 bases from J, the gap between germline ends came to 9 bases. Germline-derived CDR1 and CDR2 are SGHTA and FQGTGA. This CDR3 comprises 12 residues. CDR3 sequence (DNA): TGTGCCAGCAGCCATCCCGGGAATGAGCAGTTCTTC. Translated: CASSHPGNEQFF.

The CDR3 here is CASSGPYTEAFF. The CDR3 DNA sequence: TGTGCCAGCAGCGGCCCGTACACTGAAGCTTTCTTT. The chain joins TRBV28 to TRBJ1-1; D remains ambiguous. Germline CDR1 and CDR2: MDHEN and SYDVKM. The V gene lost 6 bases and the J gene lost 3 bases, with 8 bases spanning the gap. The CDR3 is 12 residues long.

In its sample, this clone was seen once. One end of the junction varies from germline; a read error may be responsible. V gene TRBV27 combines with J gene TRBJ1-1; 8 nucleotides line up with TRBD1. CDR1 and CDR2 from the germline V gene are MNHEY and SMNVEV (reference sequence). The CDR3 is 12 amino acids. The CDR3 loop is CASSPRTGSAPF. CDR3 in DNA: TGTGCCAGCAGTCCCAGGACAGGGAGCGCCCCCTTT.